This TCR beta chain was obtained from a study of T cell clonality in common variable immunodeficiency. Whole-study results and caveats: Common variable immunodeficiency TCR beta sequences reportedly had fewer deletions and N-nucleotide insertions.

Clones were read by immunoSEQ multiplex PCR, and TCRdb kept only the in-frame ones, dropping some. This sample comprises about 19,000 clones, none seen once only. The CDR3 contains 16 residues. The V gene end was trimmed by 0 bases and the J gene end by 5 bases; junction bases not matched to a gene: 5. This clone was counted only a few times. The antigen remains unidentified. The CDR3 extends 3 residues past the end of the read, so its final part is completed from the germline J gene. Sequencing used peripheral blood mononuclear cells. This receptor was taken from a human donor with common variable immunodeficiency. The chain couples TRBV23-1 to TRBJ1-5; 9 nucleotides line up with TRBD1. TRBV23-1 is treated as an ORF (open reading frame) with a function not yet certain. Incomplete CDR3 DNA: TGCGCCAGCAGTCAATCGGGACAGGGTATAGATCAGCCC. Residues: CASSQSGQGIDQP. The entire CDR3 sequence reads CASSQSGQGIDQPQHF.